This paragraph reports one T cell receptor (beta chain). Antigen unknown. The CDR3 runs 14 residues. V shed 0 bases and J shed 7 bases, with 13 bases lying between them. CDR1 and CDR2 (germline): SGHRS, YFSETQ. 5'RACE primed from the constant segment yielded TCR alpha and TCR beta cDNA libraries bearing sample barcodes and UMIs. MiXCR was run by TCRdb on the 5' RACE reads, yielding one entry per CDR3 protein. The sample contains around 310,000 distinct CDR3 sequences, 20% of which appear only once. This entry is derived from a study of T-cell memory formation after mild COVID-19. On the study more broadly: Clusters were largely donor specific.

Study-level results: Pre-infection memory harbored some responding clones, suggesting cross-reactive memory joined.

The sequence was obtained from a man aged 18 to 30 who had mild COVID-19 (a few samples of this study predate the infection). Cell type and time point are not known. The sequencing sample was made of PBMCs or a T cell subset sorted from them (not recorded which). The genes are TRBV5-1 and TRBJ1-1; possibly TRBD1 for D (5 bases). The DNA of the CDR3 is TGCGCCAGCAGCTTGGCCCCCGGGACGAATGAAGCTTTCTTT. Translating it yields CASSLAPGTNEAFF.